Each of the 22 T cell receptor beta chains below was sequenced from the same sample in a study of blood T cell repertoires in COVID-19. Clones were read by immunoSEQ multiplex PCR, and TCRdb kept only the in-frame ones, dropping some. This table holds about 36,000 clones, 60% to 85% found once. The sequencing sample was made of peripheral blood. The receptors were gathered from a man in his 60s with active COVID-19.

This chain links TRBV5-4 with TRBJ2-5, with D unclear. Trimming removed 6 bases at V and 5 bases at J, with 17 bases between. The CDR3 length is 14 residues. Germline V gene data show CDR1 as SGHNT and CDR2 as YYREEE (reference sequence). The CDR3 protein is CASTPQATGETQYF. CDR3 nucleotide sequence: TGTGCCAGCACCCCCCAAGCTACCGGGGAGACCCAGTACTTC.

The chain links TRBV10-3 to TRBJ2-7, with 7 positions matching TRBD1. The CDR3 spans 17 residues. Germline V gene lookup returns CDR1 ENHRY and CDR2 SYGVKD. The V and J ends lost 3 bases and 1 base, in that order; junction bases with no gene match: 12. The CDR3 DNA follows: TGTGCCATCAGTGATCCAGTTCTACAGGGGTTTTCCTACGAGCAGTACTTC. Translation gives CAISDPVLQGFSYEQYF.

The rearrangement uses TRBV15 and TRBJ2-1; TRBD1 matches at 7 bases. The V gene's germline CDR1 is LNHNV and CDR2 YYDKDF (reference sequence). The length of the CDR3 is 13 residues. The trim removed 8 bases at V and 2 bases at J, leaving 3 bases unmatched. The DNA for the CDR3 is TGTGCCACCGAACAGGGGACCTACAATGAGCAGTTCTTC. It encodes CATEQGTYNEQFF. Variable domain in full (rest from reference TRBV15 and TRBJ2-1): DAMVIQNPRYQVTQFGKPVTLSCSQTLNHNVMYWYQQKSSQAPKLLFHYYDKDFNNEADTPDNFQSRRPNTSFCFLDIRSPGLGDTAMYLCATEQGTYNEQFFGPGTRLTVL.

The chain has TRBV14 and TRBJ1-2; D unresolved. The CDR3 length is 13 residues. V gave up 4 bases and J gave up 0 bases, with 6 bases separating them. Germline CDR1 reads SGHDN; CDR2 reads FVKESK. The CDR3 DNA reads as TGTGCCAGCAGCCGACTTCCTAACTATGGCTACACCTTC. Its translation: CASSRLPNYGYTF.

The J gene is TRBJ2-4, the V gene TRBV7-2; D is uncertain. In germline, CDR1 is SGHTA, CDR2 FQGNSA. The CDR3 is 14 amino acids. V was shortened by 5 bases and J by 5 bases, with 13 bases between the two germline ends. CDR3 in amino acids: CASSPANFQNIQYF. Here the CDR3 DNA reads TGTGCCAGCAGCCCTGCGAATTTCCAAAACATTCAGTACTTC.

This clone was detected only a few times. J is TRBJ2-2 and V is TRBV7-9; the match to TRBD2 covers 10 bases. The V and J ends lost 3 bases and 4 bases, in that order; junction bases with no gene match: 5. Germline V gene lookup returns CDR1 SEHNR and CDR2 FQNEAQ (reference sequence). The CDR3 sequence is 16 residues long. This CDR3 is CASSFGLAESTGELFF. As DNA, the CDR3 is TGTGCCAGCAGCTTCGGACTAGCGGAGTCCACCGGGGAGCTGTTTTTT. The full variable domain, rest sourced from reference TRBV7-9 and TRBJ2-2, is DTGVSQNPRHKITKRGQNVTFRCDPISEHNRLYWYRQTLGQGPEFLTYFQNEAQLEKSRLLSDRFSAERPKGSFSTLEIQRTEQGDSAMYLCASSFGLAESTGELFFGEGSRLTVL.

This chain uses TRBV6-4 with TRBJ2-7, with TRBD2 identical over 7 bases. The CDR3 has 15 amino acids. The germline V gene encodes CDR1 MRHNA and CDR2 SNTAGT. The junction had 8 bases not matched to a gene; V was cut back by 4 bases and J by 2 bases. The CDR3 region has the DNA TGTGCCAGCAGTGCAGTGGGGGGAGGGGCCTACGAGCAGTACTTC. This sequence encodes CASSAVGGGAYEQYF.

The gene calls are TRBV14 and TRBJ2-3, with 7 bases aligning to TRBD2. CDR1 is SGHDN and CDR2 is FVKESK in the germline V gene. The CDR3 has 17 residues. The ends lost 0 bases at V and 8 bases at J; junction bases unmatched: 14. DNA for the CDR3: TGTGCCAGCAGCCAAGATAGTGGAGCGGGGACCAAAGTTACGCAGTATTTT. Translated: CASSQDSGAGTKVTQYF.

The chain employs TRBV6-5 and TRBJ1-5, with no clear D. Germline lookup yields CDR1 MNHEY and CDR2 SVGAGI. CDR3 length equals 13 residues. V lost 4 bases, J lost 4 bases, and 8 bases lay in between. CDR3 sequence reads: CASSSGKNQPQHF. CDR3 sequence (DNA): TGTGCCAGCAGTTCCGGTAAGAATCAGCCCCAGCATTTT.

The rearrangement links TRBV7-2 to TRBJ1-5; the match to TRBD1 covers 9 bases. The germline gives CDR1 SGHTA, CDR2 FQGNSA. This CDR3 has 15 amino acids. With V trimmed by 3 bases and J by 6 bases, 6 bases remained unmatched. CDR3: CASSFGQGRTQPQHF. CDR3 in DNA: TGTGCCAGCAGCTTTGGACAGGGGAGGACTCAGCCCCAGCATTTT.

The J gene is TRBJ1-2, the V gene TRBV19; D may be TRBD1 (5 bases). CDR1 and CDR2 from the germline V gene are LNHDA and SQIVND (reference sequence). Trimming took 5 bases from V and 7 from J, leaving 14 bases between them. The length of the CDR3 is 13 residues. The CDR3 DNA sequence: TGTGCCAGTAGTTCAGGAGACAGAAGTGGCTACACCTTC. It translates to CASSSGDRSGYTF.

The V call is TRBV28, the J call TRBJ2-4, with D perhaps matching TRBD2 (6 bases). Trimming took off 8 bases at V and 6 bases at J, with 17 bases between the two ends. The germline CDR1 and CDR2 sequences are MDHEN and SYDVKM. The CDR3 runs to 14 residues. In DNA, the CDR3 is TGTGCCAGCGACAATTCCGGGGGACTAAACATTCAGTACTTC. As protein: CASDNSGGLNIQYF.

The chain joins TRBV5-1 to TRBJ1-2; D is perhaps TRBD1 (6 bases). V was shortened by 1 base and J by 8 bases, with 15 bases between the two germline ends. CDR3 size: 14 residues. Germline CDR1 SGHRS, CDR2 YFSETQ. The CDR3: CASSLTGGGMGYTF. CDR3 DNA: TGCGCCAGCAGCTTGACGGGGGGCGGGATGGGCTACACCTTC. Full variable domain (outside the CDR3, taken from reference TRBV5-1 and TRBJ1-2): KAGVTQTPRYLIKTRGQQVTLSCSPISGHRSVSWYQQTPGQGLQFLFEYFSETQRNKGNFPGRFSGRQFSNSRSEMNVSTLELGDSALYLCASSLTGGGMGYTFGSGTRLTVV.

V gene TRBV7-2 combines with J gene TRBJ2-1; D is possibly TRBD2 (5 bases). The CDR3 has 14 amino acids. V was pared by 7 bases and J by 6 bases, with 16 bases between. The germline V gene has CDR1 SGHTA and CDR2 FQGNSA. The CDR3 here is CASTLGRGGNEQFF. CDR3 nucleotides: TGTGCCAGCACCCTCGGACGTGGAGGCAATGAGCAGTTCTTC.

The chain uses TRBV7-2 and TRBJ2-1; 8 bases are shared with TRBD1. The V segment lost 3 bases and the J segment 5 bases; nucleotides outside the gene matches: 6. Germline V gives CDR1 SGHTA, CDR2 FQGNSA. CDR3 size: 15 residues. This CDR3 reads CASSFGQGGHNEQFF. The DNA of the CDR3 is TGTGCCAGCAGCTTCGGACAGGGAGGTCACAATGAGCAGTTCTTC.

For the CDR3, the DNA is TGTGCCAGCAGCTTAGATGAACAGGGTCGAGCTTTCTTT. Translating it yields CASSLDEQGRAFF. V and J are TRBV11-3 and TRBJ1-1, with D possibly matching TRBD1 (6 bases). V lost 0 bases and J 10 bases, leaving 12 bases between the germline ends. Germline CDR1 reads SGHNT; CDR2 reads YENEEA. The CDR3 is made up of 13 amino acids.

In nucleotides, the CDR3 is TGTGCCTGGAGTAGGAGTTACACTGAAGCTTTCTTT. Translating gives CAWSRSYTEAFF. The V and J genes are TRBV30 and TRBJ1-1; D gene ambiguous. Per germline, CDR1 GTSNPN and CDR2 SVGIG (reference sequence). Deletions cut 2 bases from V and 3 bases from J, with 7 bases between. CDR3 length: 12 residues.

The chain employs TRBV12-3 or TRBV12-4 and TRBJ2-2; D unclear. The V gene lost 7 bases and the J gene lost 7 bases, with 7 bases spanning the gap. The CDR3 contains 11 residues. This CDR3 is CASTIYGELFF. For the CDR3, the DNA is TGTGCCAGCACCATCTACGGGGAGCTGTTTTTT.

The chain employs TRBV15 and TRBJ1-1, with unresolved D. The CDR3 totals 14 residues. Germline CDR1 LNHNV, CDR2 YYDKDF (reference sequence). Trimming took 0 bases from V and 0 from J, leaving 5 bases between them. The CDR3 nucleotides are TGTGCCACCAGCAGAGACCAGGTGAACACTGAAGCTTTCTTT. Translated, it gives CATSRDQVNTEAFF.

The V call is TRBV28, the J call TRBJ1-2; tentatively, D is TRBD1 (6 bases). This CDR3 contains 14 residues. Germline V gene data show CDR1 as MDHEN and CDR2 as SYDVKM. V was trimmed by 6 bases and J by 14 bases, leaving 25 bases between them. As DNA, the CDR3 is TGTGCCAGCAGGGGTCCCGGGACACCCAATTTGGATACCTTC. Its protein is CASRGPGTPNLDTF.

J is TRBJ1-6 and V is TRBV7-8; a possible D gene is TRBD1 (5 bases). The CDR3 runs 16 residues. V lost 8 bases, J lost 7 bases, and 21 bases lay in between. Germline V gene sequence: CDR1 SGHVS, CDR2 FQNEAQ. The CDR3 region has the DNA TGTGCCAGCCGAGACCGGGACGGAGGGTACAATTCACCCCTCCACTTT. Encoded protein: CASRDRDGGYNSPLHF. The variable domain in full, completed from reference TRBV7-8 and TRBJ1-6, reads GAGVSQSPRYKVAKRGQDVALRCDPISGHVSLFWYQQALGQGPEFLTYFQNEAQLDKSGLPSDRFFAERPEGSVSTLKIQRTQQEDSAVYLCASRDRDGGYNSPLHFGNGTRLTVT.

J is TRBJ1-1 and V is TRBV7-6, with TRBD1 as a possible D gene (5 bases). The CDR3 covers 12 residues. The V gene lost 2 bases and the J gene lost 9 bases, with 10 bases spanning the gap. CDR1 is SGHVS and CDR2 is FNYEAQ in the germline V gene. CDR3 DNA: TGTGCCAGCAGCTTATGGCAGGGTCAAGCTTTCTTT. Its protein is CASSLWQGQAFF.